These 18 T cell receptor beta chains were sequenced from one sample in a study of T cells in Graves' hyperthyroidism and ophthalmopathy. Amplification of TCR beta CDR3 regions was performed using RNA transcripts as template. HTBI primers were employed in a first-round RT-PCR of the TCR CDR3. TCRdb reprocessed the multiplex PCR reads with MiXCR, giving one entry per CDR3 protein. The sample holds roughly 570,000 distinct CDR3 sequences, approximately 15% seen once. Sequencing was performed on blood. The receptors here all came from a woman in her twenties or thirties with Graves' hyperthyroidism.

This clonotype was seen many times. The rearrangement joins TRBV29-1 to TRBJ2-2, with TRBD1 matching 8 bases. The V gene's germline CDR1 is SQVTM and CDR2 ANQGSEA. CDR3 length equals 15 residues. The junction had 13 bases not matched to a gene; V was cut back by 6 bases and J by 7 bases. The CDR3 coding sequence is TGCAGCGTCGTTGGGCAGGGGGCTCGTCGCGGGGAGCTGTTTTTT. This codes for CSVVGQGARRGELFF.

This clonotype was detected only a few times. This sequence joins TRBV11-3 and TRBJ2-1; 7 positions agree with TRBD2. This CDR3 is 12 amino acids long. Germline lookup yields CDR1 SGHNT and CDR2 YENEEA. Trimming took 5 bases from V and 5 from J; bases not matched to a gene: 0. The CDR3: CASSGLDNEQFF. The CDR3 DNA is TGTGCCAGCAGCGGACTAGACAATGAGCAGTTCTTC.

Many counts were recorded for this clonotype. This rearrangement joins TRBV20-1 to TRBJ1-4; unclear D gene. Germline CDR1 is DFQATT and CDR2 is SNEGSKA (reference sequence). Deletions cut 1 base from V and 6 bases from J, with 12 bases between. CDR3 length: 14 residues. The CDR3 protein is CSARAAALDEKLFF. In DNA, the CDR3 is TGCAGTGCTAGAGCCGCCGCGTTGGATGAAAAACTGTTTTTT.

This clonotype showed up many times. The rearrangement links TRBV3-1 to TRBJ1-1; D ambiguous. Germline values: CDR1 LGHDT, CDR2 YNNKEL (reference sequence). This CDR3 is built from 14 residues. Trimming pared 2 bases from V and 4 bases from J, leaving 11 bases between. CDR3: CASSQKDDGTEAFF. CDR3 coding DNA: TGTGCCAGCAGCCAAAAAGATGATGGCACTGAAGCTTTCTTT.

This clonotype has ten or more counts. The chain recombines TRBV7-2 with TRBJ2-7, with D hard to call. The germline gives CDR1 SGHTA, CDR2 FQGNSA. This CDR3 is built from 15 residues. Deletions cut 1 base from V and 6 bases from J, with 16 bases between. In DNA form, the CDR3 reads TGTGCCAGCAGCTTAGATTGGCTTTTGGGTTCCGAGCAGTACTTC. Protein: CASSLDWLLGSEQYF. The full variable domain, completed using reference TRBV7-2 and TRBJ2-7, is GAGVSQSPSNKVTEKGKDVELRCDPISGHTALYWYRQSLGQGLEFLIYFQGNSAPDKSGLPSDRFSAERTGGSVSTLTIQRTQQEDSAVYLCASSLDWLLGSEQYFGPGTRLTVT.

V is TRBV28 and J is TRBJ2-6; 12 nucleotides agree with TRBD2. The germline V gene has CDR1 MDHEN and CDR2 SYDVKM. V lost 7 bases to trimming and J lost 0 bases; unmatched junction nucleotides: 7. The CDR3 spans 18 residues. In DNA form, the CDR3 reads TGTGCCAGCAACTTCGGACTAGCGGGGATCTCTGGGGCCAACGTCCTGACTTTC. Translation: CASNFGLAGISGANVLTF. The full variable domain, with the rest looked up from reference TRBV28 and TRBJ2-6, is DVKVTQSSRYLVKRTGEKVFLECVQDMDHENMFWYRQDPGLGLRLIYFSYDVKMKEKGDIPEGYSVSREKKERFSLILESASTNQTSMYLCASNFGLAGISGANVLTFGAGSRLTVL.

The CDR3 DNA sequence: TGTGCCAGCAGTTTTTACGGGGCCGACTATGGCTACACCTTC. This sequence encodes CASSFYGADYGYTF. This sequence joins TRBV12-3 or TRBV12-4 and TRBJ1-2; TRBD1 might be the D (5 bases). The CDR3 sequence is 14 residues long. Trimming removed 3 bases from V and 3 bases from J, with 11 bases in between.

This clonotype was found many times. This chain uses TRBV27 with TRBJ1-2; no definite D call. V shed 4 bases and J shed 6 bases, with 12 bases lying between them. The CDR3 consists of 13 residues. From germline, CDR1 is MNHEY and CDR2 SMNVEV (reference sequence). The CDR3 DNA sequence: TGTGCCAGCAGTTCATTTGTGGGCGATGGCTACACCTTC. It codes for CASSSFVGDGYTF.

The V gene is TRBV28, the J gene TRBJ2-3; 14 bases are shared with TRBD2. The germline gives CDR1 MDHEN, CDR2 SYDVKM. V was pared by 10 bases and J by 6 bases, with 6 bases of the junction left unmatched. The CDR3 is made up of 14 amino acids. The CDR3 DNA reads as TGTGCCACCAGACTAGCGGGAGGGCCCGATACGCAGTATTTT. Translating gives CATRLAGGPDTQYF.

Ten or more counts support this clonotype. The chain combines TRBV30 with TRBJ2-1; 9 bases agree with TRBD2. V was clipped by 7 bases and J by 4 bases; unmatched bases: 5. The CDR3 is 13 residues long. Germline CDR1 reads GTSNPN; CDR2 reads SVGIG (reference sequence). Here the CDR3 reads CALTSGTYNEQFF. CDR3 in DNA: TGTGCCTTGACTAGCGGAACATACAATGAGCAGTTCTTC.

This clonotype was counted at least ten times. The chain employs TRBV10-3 and TRBJ1-1, with TRBD1 as a possible D gene (5 bases). Deletions cut 6 bases from V and 3 bases from J, with 14 bases between. Germline CDR1 ENHRY, CDR2 SYGVKD. The CDR3 extends over 14 amino acids. CDR3 in amino acids: CAIRPYLGDTEAFF. In DNA form, the CDR3 reads TGTGCCATCAGACCCTACTTGGGGGACACTGAAGCTTTCTTT.

The J gene is TRBJ1-2, the V gene TRBV27, with D maybe TRBD1 (6 bases). The germline CDR1 and CDR2 sequences are MNHEY and SMNVEV (reference sequence). The ends were cut back, 3 bases at V and 4 bases at J, with 18 bases in the middle. The CDR3 contains 16 residues. The CDR3: CASSFYREGFGYGYTF. The CDR3 DNA reads as TGTGCCAGCAGTTTTTACAGGGAGGGTTTCGGCTATGGCTACACCTTC.

This clonotype was picked up many times. The rearrangement joins TRBV6-1 to TRBJ2-2; perhaps TRBD2 as D (6 bases). Germline V gives CDR1 MNHNS, CDR2 SASEGT. The CDR3 has 15 amino acids. The V end lost 3 bases, the J end lost 7 bases, and 15 bases lay between the germline ends. The CDR3 is CASSDSGLRVGELFF. The CDR3 DNA reads as TGTGCCAGCAGTGATTCGGGACTTCGGGTCGGGGAGCTGTTTTTT.

In its sample, this clonotype was seen many times. The chain combines TRBV3-1 with TRBJ2-1; perhaps TRBD1 as D (5 bases). The CDR3 sequence is 14 residues long. V was clipped by 2 bases and J by 7 bases, with 12 bases between them. In germline, CDR1 is LGHDT, CDR2 YNNKEL (reference sequence). The CDR3 reads CASSQSRPGNEQFF. The CDR3, as DNA: TGTGCCAGCAGCCAAAGCCGCCCAGGGAATGAGCAGTTCTTC.

This sequence joins TRBV20-1 and TRBJ2-1; 11 bases fit TRBD2. The J segment lost 3 bases and the V segment lost 3 bases, leaving 4 bases of the junction unmatched. Germline V gene data show CDR1 as DFQATT and CDR2 as SNEGSKA (reference sequence). The CDR3 is 15 residues long. The CDR3 sequence: CSARFSGRGYNEQFF. In DNA, the CDR3 is TGCAGTGCTAGGTTTAGCGGGAGGGGCTACAATGAGCAGTTCTTC.

The table lists this clonotype with many counts. The rearrangement links TRBV9 to TRBJ2-5; 9 bases agree with TRBD2. V shed 0 bases, J shed 5 bases, and the junction held 14 bases outside the gene matches. CDR1 is SGDLS and CDR2 is YYNGEE in the germline V gene. The CDR3 extends over 18 amino acids. This chain's CDR3 is CASSVGDDPSGKTETQYF. CDR3 nucleotide sequence: TGTGCCAGCAGCGTAGGGGACGACCCTAGCGGGAAGACGGAGACCCAGTACTTC.

This sequence joins TRBV20-1 and TRBJ1-5; possibly TRBD1 for D (5 bases). V was pared by 3 bases and J by 5 bases, with 8 bases between. Germline lookup yields CDR1 DFQATT and CDR2 SNEGSKA (reference sequence). CDR3 size: 12 residues. The CDR3 sequence is CSARGLHQPQHF. The CDR3 nucleotides are TGCAGTGCTAGGGGGCTCCATCAGCCCCAGCATTTT.

On this clonotype itself: The germline gene is not matched at one end of the junction; a read error may be the cause. The V call is TRBV24-1, the J call TRBJ2-2; D call uncertain. Germline CDR1 and CDR2: KGHDR and SFDVKD. The CDR3 consists of 16 residues. The chain's CDR3 is CASSYSQATNTGELFF. The CDR3 DNA reads as TGTGCCAGCAGTTACTCCCAGGCCACGAACACCGGGGAGCTGTTTTTT.